The present TCR beta chain was sequenced within a study of cytomegalovirus exposure and HLA in healthy donors. The study's findings and limits: Apart from CMV serostatus, no immune exposure information was available. In an earlier analysis, most TCR beta V segments were productive about 90% or about 30% of the time. Donors were assumed by presence/absence analyses to have roughly uniform sequencing depth. Overall, 164 TCR beta chains were annotated as cytomegalovirus-associated.

Deletions cut 4 bases from V and 4 bases from J, with 17 bases between. This CDR3 is built from 16 residues. From germline, CDR1 is MNHEY and CDR2 SVGAGI. Worth noting for this clone: The antigen remains unidentified.

Researchers ran the PCR with 60 Vbeta and 13 Jbeta primers. Method: immunoSEQ multiplex PCR; TCRdb's copy keeps in-frame clones and lacks some. The sample contains 200,000 or so clones, 75% to 85% of which appear only once. This TCR was sampled from a woman between 50 and 59 years old in good health and CMV-seropositive. The genes are TRBV6-5 and TRBJ1-3; perhaps TRBD1 as D (5 bases). Specimen: PBMCs. This CDR3 reads CASSSRGGSLGNTIYF. The CDR3 bases are TGTGCCAGCAGTTCCCGGGGGGGGTCATTAGGAAACACCATATATTTT.